Each of the 9 T cell receptor beta chains below was sequenced from the same sample in a study of tumor-infiltrating lymphocytes in primary liver carcinoma. Using a constant-region primer together with ProtoScript II reverse transcriptase, TCR beta cDNA was made from about 490 ng of total RNA. Libraries covering TCR beta were generated through three nested multiplex PCR rounds (using a slightly modified ARM-PCR). TRBV1-TRBV30 forward primers paired with a C-beta reverse primer were used in the first two PCR rounds, which ran about 11 cycles each. TCRdb re-analysed the multiplex PCR reads in MiXCR, keeping a single row per CDR3 protein. Of approximately 92,000 distinct CDR3 sequences in the sample, around 70% were seen once. Unsorted bulk tissue (roughly 19-31 mg) underwent RNA and DNA co-extraction. Material: tumor-adjacent normal liver tissue. The receptors come from a man aged 35 to 55 with primary liver carcinoma and hepatitis B virus infection.

A word on this clonotype: Given a much more abundant clone one base away, this may be a read error. The chain has TRBV10-3 and TRBJ1-1; D call uncertain. Trimming cost V 5 bases and J 6 bases, with 16 bases left between them. CDR3 length: 14 residues. Germline-derived CDR1 and CDR2 are ENHRY and SYGVKD. The CDR3 is CAISIQRAGAEAFF. As DNA, the CDR3 is TGTGCCATCAGTATTCAAAGGGCCGGGGCTGAAGCTTTCTTT.

Regarding this clonotype: The junction and the germline gene differ at one end; a read error may be behind it. The J gene is TRBJ2-1, the V gene TRBV11-2, with a tentative D call TRBD1 (6 bases). This CDR3 region has 15 residues. Germline values: CDR1 SGHAT, CDR2 FQNNGV. DNA of the CDR3: TGTGCCAGCAGCTTAGTTGCAGGGGCCTACAATGAGCAGTTGTTC. Protein product: CASSLVAGAYNEQLF.

Points on this clonotype: This may be a read error: a much more frequent sequence differs by one nucleotide. This rearrangement joins TRBV10-3 to TRBJ1-5; possibly TRBD1 for D (5 bases). The CDR3 sequence is 11 residues long. CDR1 and CDR2 from the germline V gene are ENHRY and SYGVKD. The CDR3 loop reads CAICDGGPQHF. The DNA for the CDR3 is TGTGCCATCTGTGATGGGGGGCCCCAGCATTTT.

In regard to this clonotype: The germline gene is not matched at one end of the junction; a read error may be the cause. V usage is TRBV6-6 and J usage is TRBJ2-7; 8 bases are shared with TRBD1. This CDR3 contains 22 residues. CDR1 is MNHNY and CDR2 is SVGAGI in the germline V gene (reference sequence). The CDR3 DNA is TGTGCCTGCAGTTATCTGGCTCTTCCAGGGGGCATTTCTGGGACTTACTCCTACGAGCAGTGCTTC. Protein product: CACSYLALPGGISGTYSYEQCF.

A note on this clonotype: Since the CDR3 does not end with the conserved phenylalanine or tryptophan, this likely comes from a read error. The chain joins TRBV12-3 or TRBV12-4 to TRBJ1-1; 7 positions agree with TRBD1. V trimming: 10 bases; J trimming: 0 bases; junction bases outside the gene matches: 11. The CDR3 covers 15 residues. The CDR3 is CANRKDRRMNTEAFY. The CDR3 DNA sequence: TGTGCCAACAGGAAGGACAGGAGAATGAACACTGAAGCTTTCTAT.

There are many counts of this clonotype. The chain combines TRBV6-6 with TRBJ1-1, with no clear D. The ends were cut back, 8 bases at V and 3 bases at J, with 13 bases in the middle. The CDR3 contains 13 residues. Germline V gene lookup returns CDR1 MNHNY and CDR2 SVGAGI (reference sequence). This CDR3 is CASGPTPDTEAFF. For the CDR3, the DNA is TGTGCCAGCGGCCCGACACCTGACACTGAAGCTTTCTTT.

Within the sample, this clonotype is medium-sized (0.01 to 0.1%). This rearrangement joins TRBV11-2 to TRBJ1-2; TRBD1 aligns across 7 bases. V trimming: 3 bases; J trimming: 4 bases; junction bases outside the gene matches: 5. There are 14 residues in the CDR3. Germline V gives CDR1 SGHAT, CDR2 FQNNGV. CDR3 coding DNA: TGTGCCAGCAGCTTCCTAGGGGGCAGCTATGGCTACACCTTC. This codes for CASSFLGGSYGYTF.

Of note for this clonotype: Sequence at one end of the junction differs from germline and may be a read error. The chain uses TRBV7-9 and TRBJ2-7; D remains unclear. The germline CDR1 and CDR2 sequences are SEHNR and FQNEAQ (reference sequence). The CDR3 consists of 13 residues. CDR3 sequence reads: CASSPSSSYELYF. CDR3 nucleotide sequence: TGTGCCAGCAGTCCATCCTCCTCCTACGAGCTGTACTTC. Supplemented by reference TRBV7-9 and TRBJ2-7, the full variable domain reads DTGVSQNPRHKITKRGQNVTFRCDPISEHNRLYWYRQTLGQGPEFLTYFQNEAQLEKSRLLSDRFSAERPKGSFSTLEIQRTEQGDSAMYLCASSPSSSYELYFGPGTRLTVT.

The chain employs TRBV11-2 and TRBJ2-3; 7 bases match TRBD2. The ends lost 3 bases at V and 4 bases at J; junction bases unmatched: 13. Germline V gene data show CDR1 as SGHAT and CDR2 as FQNNGV. The CDR3 has 17 residues. The CDR3 loop reads CASSLVSGDTSADTQYF. Here the CDR3 DNA reads TGTGCCAGCAGCTTGGTTTCCGGCGACACTAGCGCAGATACGCAGTATTTT.